This is a list of T cell receptor beta chains from one sample in a study of blood T cell repertoires in COVID-19. Here immunoSEQ multiplex PCR was the method, and the copy in TCRdb shows in-frame clones only, minus some. The data hold 200,000 to 250,000 clones, with approximately 90% observed a single time. Sample: PBMCs or T cells enriched from blood (not recorded which). The receptor source for this set is a woman in her thirties who had recovered from COVID-19. The CDR3 runs from the conserved cysteine through the conserved F or W. A D gene is named only where the DNA matches it firmly. Size values are once, few and many counts, or a class for expanded clones, and some rows have none.

j_gene | abundance | d_gene | v_gene | CDR3aa | CDR3nt
TRBJ2-5 | . | . | TRBV6-5 | CASSLTGALGTQYF | TGTGCCAGCAGTCTTACAGGAGCCTTGGGGACCCAGTACTTC
TRBJ1-3 | . | . | TRBV5-1 | CASSLGGSGNTIYF | TGCGCCAGCAGCTTGGGAGGGTCTGGAAACACCATATATTTT
TRBJ1-2 | . | . | TRBV28 | CASSSYRHSSYGYTF | TGTGCCAGCAGTTCGTACAGGCACTCAAGCTATGGCTACACCTTC
TRBJ1-1 | . | . | TRBV7-3 | CASSLTDGGTEAFF | TGTGCCAGCAGCTTAACGGACGGGGGGACTGAAGCTTTCTTT
TRBJ1-2 | . | TRBD1 | TRBV27 | CASSLSQGYGYTF | TGTGCCAGCAGTTTATCACAGGGGTATGGCTACACCTTC
TRBJ2-1 | . | TRBD2 | TRBV9 | CASSDSPAGGSSDEQFF | TGTGCCAGCAGCGACTCACCAGCGGGAGGTTCATCAGATGAGCAGTTCTTC
TRBJ1-6 | . | . | TRBV6-5 | CASSYNRGGDSPLHF | TGTGCCAGCAGTTACAACCGGGGAGGGGATTCACCCCTCCACTTT
TRBJ1-5 | few | . | TRBV24-1 | CATSDQDRAQHF | TGTGCCACCAGTGACCAGGACAGAGCCCAGCATTTT
TRBJ2-3 | . | TRBD2 | TRBV28 | CASSLGGIGTDTQYF | TGTGCCAGCAGTTTGGGGGGGATAGGCACAGATACGCAGTATTTT
TRBJ2-7 | . | TRBD2 | TRBV7-2 | CASSFISSGISYEQYF | TGTGCCAGCAGCTTCATATCTAGCGGGATTTCCTACGAGCAGTACTTC
TRBJ2-7 | . | . | TRBV19 | CASSIDRATYEQYF | TGTGCCAGTAGTATAGACAGGGCTACCTACGAGCAGTACTTC
TRBJ1-1 | few | TRBD1 | TRBV4-3 | CASRRQGRDTEAFF | TGCGCCAGCAGGAGACAGGGGCGGGACACTGAAGCTTTCTTT
TRBJ2-6 | . | . | TRBV19 | CASSREWTGTNVLTF | TGTGCCAGTAGTAGAGAATGGACGGGAACCAACGTCCTGACTTTC
TRBJ1-1 | . | TRBD1 | TRBV6-5 | CASKGQANTEAFF | TGTGCCAGCAAGGGACAGGCAAACACTGAAGCTTTCTTT
TRBJ2-7 | once | TRBD1 | TRBV19 | CASKVQGVDEQYF | TGTGCCAGTAAGGTACAGGGGGTCGACGAGCAGTACTTC
TRBJ2-2 | . | . | TRBV21-1 | CASSKAPLGQGVPGELFF | TGTGCCAGCAGCAAAGCCCCTCTGGGACAGGGGGTACCCGGGGAGCTGTTTTTT
TRBJ2-1 | . | TRBD1 | TRBV18 | CASSPSDRGSSSYNEQFF | TGTGCCAGCTCACCCTCAGACAGGGGGTCGAGCTCCTACAATGAGCAGTTCTTC
TRBJ2-3 | . | TRBD2 | TRBV5-1 | CASSMTSGPSTDTQYF | TGCGCCAGCAGCATGACTAGCGGGCCTAGCACAGATACGCAGTATTTT
TRBJ1-4 | . | TRBD1 | TRBV15 | CATSLDRGEEKLFF | TGTGCCACCAGCCTAGACAGGGGGGAGGAAAAACTGTTTTTT
TRBJ1-3 | . | TRBD1 | TRBV18 | CASRSLQGSGNTIYF | TGTGCCAGCCGGTCCCTACAGGGGTCTGGAAACACCATATATTTT
TRBJ1-6 | . | TRBD1 | TRBV19 | CASSIPGTGAPLHF | TGTGCCAGTAGTATTCCCGGGACAGGAGCGCCCCTCCACTTT
TRBJ1-2 | . | TRBD1 | TRBV29-1 | CSVAPGTAIYGYTF | TGCAGCGTTGCCCCCGGGACAGCGATCTATGGCTACACCTTC
TRBJ2-3 | . | TRBD2 | TRBV7-7 | CASSPMGASGSDTQYF | TGTGCTAGCAGCCCCATGGGTGCTAGCGGGAGTGATACGCAGTATTTT
TRBJ2-1 | . | . | TRBV7-9 | CASSLTETGEFGEQFF | TGTGCCAGCAGCCTTACGGAAACGGGTGAGTTCGGTGAGCAGTTCTTC
TRBJ2-2 | . | TRBD1 | TRBV28 | CASFPLRQGTNTGELFF | TGTGCCAGCTTCCCTCTGAGACAGGGTACGAACACCGGGGAGCTGTTTTTT
TRBJ1-3 | . | TRBD1 | TRBV28 | CASSFLGTGKGNTIYF | TGTGCCAGCAGTTTCTTAGGGACAGGGAAAGGAAACACCATATATTTT
TRBJ2-1 | . | TRBD2 | TRBV6-5 | CASSYSGGEGRNEQFF | TGTGCCAGCAGTTACTCGGGGGGGGAGGGCCGGAATGAGCAGTTCTTC
TRBJ2-3 | . | . | TRBV9 | CASNPAVVTDTQYF | TGTGCCAGCAATCCAGCGGTAGTCACAGATACGCAGTATTTT
TRBJ2-2 | . | TRBD2 | TRBV4-1 | CASSHGRGSLNTGELFF | TGCGCCAGCAGCCATGGGCGCGGGAGCCTCAACACCGGGGAGCTGTTTTTT
TRBJ2-7 | . | TRBD2 | TRBV5-4 | CASSPGLAEEQYF | TGTGCCAGCAGCCCGGGACTAGCAGAGGAGCAGTACTTC
TRBJ1-5 | . | . | TRBV5-6 | CASSLAGQGNQPQHF | TGTGCCAGCAGCTTAGCCGGACAAGGCAATCAGCCCCAGCATTTT
TRBJ2-1 | . | TRBD1 | TRBV6-2/TRBV6-3 | CASSSTGDEQFF | TGTGCCAGCAGTTCTACAGGGGACGAGCAGTTCTTC
TRBJ1-3 | . | . | TRBV9 | CASSPRGDRLSGNTIYF | TGTGCCAGCAGCCCGCGAGGAGACAGACTCTCTGGAAACACCATATATTTT